Below, 26 T cell receptor beta chains from the same sample are listed, as sequenced in a study of OX40 agonist ivuxolimab in advanced cancers. Here immunoSEQ multiplex PCR was the method, and the copy in TCRdb shows in-frame clones only, minus some. The sample contains about 62,000 clones, more than 85% of which appear only once. The sample here was CD4+ or CD8+ T cells sorted from blood, taken in a trial of the OX40 agonist ivuxolimab. These receptors all come from an adult with an advanced solid tumor such as melanoma, head and neck, liver or kidney cancer.

This clone was seen only once. This chain joins TRBV5-4 and TRBJ1-5; D unclear. The CDR3 is made up of 14 amino acids. The V end lost 4 bases, the J end lost 3 bases, and 11 bases lay between the germline ends. The germline gives CDR1 SGHNT, CDR2 YYREEE (reference sequence). This chain's CDR3 is CASSQERLNQPQHF. CDR3 DNA: TGTGCCAGCAGCCAAGAACGCCTCAATCAGCCCCAGCATTTT.

The chain has TRBV5-1 and TRBJ2-1, with TRBD1 identical over 10 bases. Germline V gene data show CDR1 as SGHRS and CDR2 as YFSETQ. Trimming cost V 3 bases and J 7 bases; bases outside gene matches: 7. This CDR3 region has 15 residues. CDR3 nucleotide sequence: TGCGCCAGCAGCTCCGGACAGGGGGTTTGGAATGAGCAGTTCTTC. This codes for CASSSGQGVWNEQFF.

The CDR3 here is CASSEAGGSWETQYF. CDR3 nucleotide sequence: TGTGCCAGCAGTGAAGCAGGTGGGAGTTGGGAGACCCAGTACTTC. The chain is built from TRBV6-1 and TRBJ2-5; a possible D gene is TRBD2 (5 bases). V was clipped by 0 bases and J by 5 bases, with 13 bases between them. The CDR3 runs to 15 residues. Looked up from germline, CDR1 is MNHNS and CDR2 is SASEGT.

This chain joins TRBV30 and TRBJ2-1, with TRBD1 identical over 10 bases. In germline, CDR1 is GTSNPN, CDR2 SVGIG (reference sequence). With V trimmed by 5 bases and J by 8 bases, 18 bases remained unmatched. The CDR3 is 17 residues long. The CDR3 reads CAWGGNIPGQGRYEQFF. CDR3 coding DNA: TGTGCCTGGGGTGGGAATATCCCGGGACAGGGGCGTTATGAGCAGTTCTTC.

V is TRBV5-6 and J is TRBJ1-3, with 9 positions matching TRBD1. The CDR3 has 16 amino acids. V lost 1 base and J lost 2; bases outside the gene matches: 4. CDR1 is SGHDT and CDR2 is YYEEEE in the germline V gene. CDR3 loop: CASSLIGDRAGNTIYF. The CDR3 coding sequence is TGTGCCAGCAGCTTGATCGGGGACAGGGCTGGAAACACCATATATTTT.

The chain links TRBV6-5 to TRBJ1-2; D possibly corresponds to TRBD1 (5 bases). V lost 2 bases to trimming and J lost 8 bases, with 18 bases between them. This CDR3 is built from 15 residues. The germline V gene encodes CDR1 MNHEY and CDR2 SVGAGI. CDR3 residues: CASSYGVGQDMGYTF. The CDR3 coding sequence is TGTGCCAGCAGTTACGGCGTAGGGCAGGACATGGGCTACACCTTC.

The chain uses TRBV2 and TRBJ2-5; 7 bases match TRBD2. V was clipped by 4 bases and J by 5 bases; unmatched bases: 7. The CDR3 runs 14 residues. Looked up from germline, CDR1 is SNHLY and CDR2 is FYNNEI. CDR3 loop: CASSAGGLGETQYF. The CDR3 bases are TGTGCCAGCAGTGCGGGAGGTTTGGGGGAGACCCAGTACTTC.

V gene TRBV5-5 combines with J gene TRBJ2-7; 10 bases fit TRBD1. CDR1 is SGHKS, CDR2 YYEKEE, per germline (reference sequence). The CDR3 consists of 17 residues. The V and J ends lost 4 bases and 2 bases, in that order; junction bases with no gene match: 12. CDR3 protein: CASSPSPTGTGAYEQYF. Here the CDR3 DNA reads TGTGCCAGCAGCCCATCACCAACCGGGACAGGGGCCTACGAGCAGTACTTC. Full variable domain (rest looked up from reference TRBV5-5 and TRBJ2-7): DAGVTQSPTHLIKTRGQQVTLRCSPISGHKSVSWYQQVLGQGPQFIFQYYEKEERGRGNFPDRFSARQFPNYSSELNVNALLLGDSALYLCASSPSPTGTGAYEQYFGPGTRLTVT.

The V and J genes are TRBV15 and TRBJ1-1, with 9 bases fitting TRBD1. CDR1 is LNHNV and CDR2 is YYDKDF in the germline V gene (reference sequence). Trimming at V came to 4 bases and at J to 4 bases, leaving 10 bases not matched to a gene. There are 16 residues in the CDR3. The CDR3 here is CATSTDRGLPPTEAFF. The CDR3 nucleotides are TGTGCCACCAGCACGGACAGGGGCCTACCCCCCACTGAAGCTTTCTTT.

The rearrangement links TRBV6-5 to TRBJ2-2; the match to TRBD1 covers 9 bases. CDR1 is MNHEY and CDR2 is SVGAGI in the germline V gene. The CDR3 is 13 amino acids. Unmatched junction bases numbered 6, after V lost 9 bases and J lost 7 bases. CDR3 sequence reads: CASRQGVGGELFF. The CDR3 DNA reads TGTGCCAGTAGACAGGGGGTAGGCGGGGAGCTGTTTTTT.

The V call is TRBV30, the J call TRBJ1-1; no clear D. Trimming shortened V by 7 bases and J by 0 bases, and 12 bases separated the two germline ends. Germline CDR1 GTSNPN, CDR2 SVGIG (reference sequence). There are 13 residues in the CDR3. The CDR3 DNA reads TGTGCCTCCAACTTACAGATGAACACTGAAGCTTTCTTT. Translation gives CASNLQMNTEAFF.

The chain carries TRBV6-1 and TRBJ1-5; D gene ambiguous. Per the germline V gene, CDR1 is MNHNS and CDR2 is SASEGT. This CDR3 is built from 11 residues. The V end lost 2 bases, the J end lost 7 bases, and 3 bases lay between the germline ends. The CDR3 DNA reads as TGTGCCAGCAGTGAACCCCAGCCCCAGCATTTT. The encoded protein is CASSEPQPQHF.

This chain joins TRBV4-1 and TRBJ2-1; 10 bases fit TRBD2. Germline V CDR1 and CDR2: MGHRA, YSYEKL. V lost 6 bases and J lost 5; bases outside the gene matches: 4. The CDR3 totals 14 residues. CDR3 bases: TGCGCCAGCAGACGACTAGCGGGTAACAATGAGCAGTTCTTC. Translating gives CASRRLAGNNEQFF.

The CDR3 nucleotides read TGCGCCAGCAGTCGGACTCTCACCGGGGAGCTGTTTTTT. This codes for CASSRTLTGELFF. This chain connects TRBV10-1 to TRBJ2-2, with D perhaps TRBD2 (5 bases). Germline CDR1 WNHNN, CDR2 SYGVQD (reference sequence). The CDR3 has 13 amino acids. Deletions cut 5 bases from V and 4 bases from J, with 8 bases between.

The rearrangement links TRBV7-2 to TRBJ1-5, with D possibly being TRBD1 (6 bases). The CDR3 runs to 13 residues. V was pared by 5 bases and J by 5 bases, with 10 bases between. Germline CDR1 and CDR2: SGHTA and FQGNSA. CDR3 sequence reads: CASSVNRDQPQHF. CDR3 in DNA: TGTGCCAGCAGCGTAAACAGGGATCAGCCCCAGCATTTT. The full variable domain, with the rest looked up from reference TRBV7-2 and TRBJ1-5, is GAGVSQSPSNKVTEKGKDVELRCDPISGHTALYWYRQSLGQGLEFLIYFQGNSAPDKSGLPSDRFSAERTGGSVSTLTIQRTQQEDSAVYLCASSVNRDQPQHFGDGTRLSIL.

V is TRBV18 and J is TRBJ1-1; the D gene is possibly TRBD1 (6 bases). Trimming removed 3 bases at V and 0 bases at J, with 11 bases between. Per germline, CDR1 KGHSH and CDR2 LQKENI. The CDR3 has 15 residues. The DNA for the CDR3 is TGTGCCAGCTCACCCAGACAGGAAATGAACACTGAAGCTTTCTTT. This codes for CASSPRQEMNTEAFF.

The V gene is TRBV4-2, the J gene TRBJ2-7; D is unclear. The V gene's germline CDR1 is LGHNA and CDR2 YNFKEQ. The CDR3 is made up of 13 amino acids. V lost 0 bases and J 4 bases, leaving 7 bases between the germline ends. CDR3 nucleotides: TGTGCCAGCAGCCAAGATCTAAGGTACGAGCAGTACTTC. Its protein is CASSQDLRYEQYF.

The V and J genes are TRBV2 and TRBJ2-3, with 12 bases aligning to TRBD2. The CDR3 length is 14 residues. Germline CDR1 SNHLY, CDR2 FYNNEI. Unmatched junction bases numbered 3, after V lost 5 bases and J lost 6 bases. CDR3 region: CASSRLAGADTQYF. The CDR3 region has the DNA TGTGCCAGCAGTAGACTAGCGGGGGCCGATACGCAGTATTTT.

The J gene is TRBJ2-7, the V gene TRBV6-5, with D unclear. The CDR3 has 11 residues. Germline V lookup: CDR1 MNHEY, CDR2 SVGAGI. V shed 2 bases and J shed 6 bases, with 5 bases lying between them. The CDR3 nucleotides read TGTGCCAGCAGTTACGTGGGCGAGCAGTACTTC. It codes for CASSYVGEQYF.

V usage is TRBV11-3 and J usage is TRBJ1-6, with no clear D. Germline-derived CDR1 and CDR2 are SGHNT and YENEEA. This CDR3 spans 13 amino acids. V lost 3 bases and J lost 7, with 7 bases in between. The CDR3 loop is CASSFQRNSPLHF. CDR3 in DNA: TGTGCCAGCAGCTTCCAGCGAAATTCACCCCTCCACTTT.

This clone was seen a handful of times. CDR3: CASSVDANTEAFF. CDR3 in DNA: TGTGCCAGCAGCGTAGACGCGAACACTGAAGCTTTCTTT. The chain employs TRBV9 and TRBJ1-1; D unclear. Trimming removed 0 bases at V and 1 base at J, with 4 bases between. The length of the CDR3 is 13 residues. Germline assignment: CDR1 SGDLS and CDR2 YYNGEE.

The chain is built from TRBV5-5 and TRBJ2-1; the match to TRBD2 covers 8 bases. Germline V CDR1 and CDR2: SGHKS, YYEKEE (reference sequence). The CDR3 length is 15 residues. The ends lost 0 bases at V and 6 bases at J; junction bases unmatched: 5. Here the CDR3 DNA reads TGTGCCAGCAGCTTGGTGCTAGCGGGTATCAATGAGCAGTTCTTC. This translates into CASSLVLAGINEQFF. Complete variable domain (other parts from reference TRBV5-5 and TRBJ2-1): DAGVTQSPTHLIKTRGQQVTLRCSPISGHKSVSWYQQVLGQGPQFIFQYYEKEERGRGNFPDRFSARQFPNYSSELNVNALLLGDSALYLCASSLVLAGINEQFFGPGTRLTVL.

The chain recombines TRBV11-3 with TRBJ2-1, with 12 positions matching TRBD2. The CDR3 is made up of 15 amino acids. Germline V gene sequence: CDR1 SGHNT, CDR2 YENEEA. V lost 1 base to trimming and J lost 8 bases; unmatched junction nucleotides: 3. The DNA for the CDR3 is TGTGCCAGCAGCTTAGTGCTAGCGGGAGGGGATGAGCAGTTCTTC. The encoded protein is CASSLVLAGGDEQFF.

V gene TRBV6-7 combines with J gene TRBJ2-3; TRBD2 matches 9 bases. TRBV6-7 counts as an open reading frame of uncertain function. Unmatched junction bases numbered 4, after V lost 2 bases and J lost 1 base. The CDR3 length is 16 residues. The CDR3 DNA reads as TGTGCCAGCAGTTACGAACTAGCGGGCCGCACAGATACGCAGTATTTT. The encoded protein is CASSYELAGRTDTQYF.

CDR3 coding DNA: TGTGCCAGCAGTGAAGATCGGGGGCTGGAGACCCAGTACTTC. It translates to CASSEDRGLETQYF. The chain carries TRBV2 and TRBJ2-5; D possibly matches TRBD1 or TRBD2 (6 bases each). Germline V CDR1 and CDR2: SNHLY, FYNNEI. The CDR3 runs to 14 residues. The V end lost 1 base, the J end lost 5 bases, and 11 bases lay between the germline ends.

The rearrangement uses TRBV6-1 and TRBJ1-2; 7 bases are shared with TRBD1. Trimming at V came to 0 bases and at J to 4 bases, leaving 8 bases not matched to a gene. Per germline, CDR1 MNHNS and CDR2 SASEGT. The CDR3 contains 16 residues. CDR3 DNA: TGTGCCAGCAGTGAAGCTGCGACAGGGCTCGTCTATGGCTACACCTTC. As protein: CASSEAATGLVYGYTF.